The entry below gives a single T cell receptor beta chain sequence along with its context. What it binds is not known. Germline V gene data show CDR1 as SGHAT and CDR2 as FQNNGV. Trimming took 1 base from V and 7 from J, leaving 11 bases between them. The CDR3 is made up of 13 amino acids. The sample comes from a study of radiotherapy plus CTLA-4 blockade in lung cancer. For the study at large: Around 19% of patients responded objectively, and around 31% achieved disease control.

Findings and limits, study-wide: Early clone dynamics of blood T cells, plus interferon-beta, reportedly predicted response best. In blood, after radiotherapy plus ipilimumab, tumor-derived TCR clones expanded.

The assay was immunoSEQ multiplex PCR, and TCRdb's table has in-frame clones only and misses some. The sample shows around 95,000 clones, about four fifths of them seen only once. Chemo-refractory metastatic non-small-cell lung cancer patients were treated with focal radiation plus CTLA-4 blockade with ipilimumab. The chain recombines TRBV11-2 with TRBJ2-7; D is possibly TRBD2 (6 bases). The origin of this receptor is a human donor with non-small cell lung cancer who had stable disease on radiotherapy plus ipilimumab. This material consisted of peripheral blood, taken from a patient treated with radiotherapy plus ipilimumab. The CDR3 here is CASSLGVGGEQYF. In DNA form, the CDR3 reads TGTGCCAGCAGCTTAGGGGTCGGGGGTGAGCAGTACTTC. Using reference TRBV11-2 and TRBJ2-7 for the parts outside the CDR3, the full variable domain is EAGVAQSPRYKIIEKRQSVAFWCNPISGHATLYWYQQILGQGPKLLIQFQNNGVVDDSQLPKDRFSAERLKGVDSTLKIQPAKLEDSAVYLCASSLGVGGEQYFGPGTRLTVT.